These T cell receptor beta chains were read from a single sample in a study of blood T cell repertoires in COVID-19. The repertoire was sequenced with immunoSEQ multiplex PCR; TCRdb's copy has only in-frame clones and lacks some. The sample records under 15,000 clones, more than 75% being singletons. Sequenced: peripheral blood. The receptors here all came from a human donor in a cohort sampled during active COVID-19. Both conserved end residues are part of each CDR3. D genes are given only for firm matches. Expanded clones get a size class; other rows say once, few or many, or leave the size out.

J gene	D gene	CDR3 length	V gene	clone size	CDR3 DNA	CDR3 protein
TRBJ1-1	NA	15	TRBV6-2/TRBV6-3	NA	TGTGCCAGCAGTTCGGGGGGGGATATGAACACTGAAGCTTTCTTT	CASSSGGDMNTEAFF
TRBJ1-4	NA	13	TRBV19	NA	TGTGCCAGTAGGACAGCAACTAATGAAAAACTGTTTTTT	CASRTATNEKLFF
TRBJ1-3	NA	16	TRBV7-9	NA	TGTGCCAGCAGCTTCACAGGAGCAGGCTCTGGAAACACCATATATTTT	CASSFTGAGSGNTIYF
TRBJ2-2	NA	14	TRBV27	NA	TGTGCCAGCAGTTTAAGTGGTAGCACCGGGGAGCTGTTTTTT	CASSLSGSTGELFF
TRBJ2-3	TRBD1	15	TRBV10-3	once	TGTGCCATCAGTAACCTCGGGACAGGCACAGATACGCAGTATTTT	CAISNLGTGTDTQYF
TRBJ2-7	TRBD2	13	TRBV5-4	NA	TGTGCCAGCAGCTTAGCGGGACTCTACGAGCAGTACTTC	CASSLAGLYEQYF
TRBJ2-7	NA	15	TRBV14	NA	TGTGCCAGCAGCCAAGCAGGGTCTACCTACTACGAGCAGTACTTC	CASSQAGSTYYEQYF
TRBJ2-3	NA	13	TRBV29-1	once	TGCAGCGTTGATGGTGGGGCCACAGATACGCAGTATTTT	CSVDGGATDTQYF
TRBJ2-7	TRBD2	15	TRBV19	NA	TGTGCCAGTAGAGAAGGGACTAGCGGATCCTACGAGCAGTACTTC	CASREGTSGSYEQYF
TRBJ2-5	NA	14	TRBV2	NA	TGTGCCAGCAGTGACTGGGGGCTCCAAGAGACCCAGTACTTC	CASSDWGLQETQYF
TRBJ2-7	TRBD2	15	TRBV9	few	TGTGCCAGCAGCCCGGGACTAGCGGGAGGGCACGAGCAGTACTTC	CASSPGLAGGHEQYF
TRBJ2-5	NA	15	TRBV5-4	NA	TGTGCCAGCAGCCGCGGTTTCGCAAACGAAGAGACCCAGTACTTC	CASSRGFANEETQYF
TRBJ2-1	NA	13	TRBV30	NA	TGTGCCTGGAACCACAGACAGAGCAATGAGCAGTTCTTC	CAWNHRQSNEQFF
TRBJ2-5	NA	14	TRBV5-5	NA	TGTGCCAGCAGCTTGGACTACAATATGGACTCCGAGTACTTC	CASSLDYNMDSEYF
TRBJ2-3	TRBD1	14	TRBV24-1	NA	TGTGCCACCAGTGTCGCAGGGGGTAAAGATACGCAGTATTTT	CATSVAGGKDTQYF
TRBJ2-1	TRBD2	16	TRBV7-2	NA	TGTGCCAGCAGCTTAGCAGCGGGAAGCTCCTACAATGAGCAGTTCTTC	CASSLAAGSSYNEQFF
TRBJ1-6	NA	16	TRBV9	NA	TGTGCCAGCAGCGCTAGTCCGGGTCCAACGGGTTCACCCCTCCACTTT	CASSASPGPTGSPLHF
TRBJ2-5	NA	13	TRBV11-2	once	TGTGCCAGCAGCTTTTGGGCAGAAGAGACCCAGTACTTC	CASSFWAEETQYF
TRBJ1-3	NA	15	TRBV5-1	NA	TGCGCCAGCAGCCCTGACAACCCCACTGGAAACACCATATATTTT	CASSPDNPTGNTIYF
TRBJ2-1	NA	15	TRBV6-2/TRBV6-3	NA	TGTGCCAGCAGTATCTCAGGTGAGGGCTACAATGAGCAGTTCTTC	CASSISGEGYNEQFF
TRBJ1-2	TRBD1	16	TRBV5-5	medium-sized	TGTGCCAGCAGCCCTGGACAGGGGACCCCCAACTATGGCTACACCTTC	CASSPGQGTPNYGYTF
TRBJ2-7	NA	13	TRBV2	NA	TGTGCCTCCCATGGCGGCCCCCTTTACGAGCAGTACTTC	CASHGGPLYEQYF
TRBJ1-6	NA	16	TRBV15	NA	TGTGCCACCAGCAATACCTTACAGGGATCCCATTCACCCCTCCACTTT	CATSNTLQGSHSPLHF
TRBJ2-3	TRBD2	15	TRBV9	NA	TGTGCCAGCAGCTATATCGCGGGGGGCCTAGATACGCAGTATTTT	CASSYIAGGLDTQYF
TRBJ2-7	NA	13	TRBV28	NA	TGTGCCAGCAGTTTAGACAGCTCCTACGAGCAGTACTTC	CASSLDSSYEQYF
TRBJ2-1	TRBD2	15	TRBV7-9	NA	TGTGCCAAGGGACTAGCGGGATCTACGACCAATGAGCAGTTCTTC	CAKGLAGSTTNEQFF
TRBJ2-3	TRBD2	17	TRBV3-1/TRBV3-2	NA	TGTGCCAGCAGCCAAGGGTTGGTAGCGGGGGGCCGGGATACGCAGTATTTT	CASSQGLVAGGRDTQYF
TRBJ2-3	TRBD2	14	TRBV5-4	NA	TGTGCCAGCAGCTTGCGGGAGGGCACAGATACGCAGTATTTT	CASSLREGTDTQYF
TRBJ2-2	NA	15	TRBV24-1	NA	TGTGCCACGGGGGGGACAGGCCATAACACCGGGGAGCTGTTTTTT	CATGGTGHNTGELFF
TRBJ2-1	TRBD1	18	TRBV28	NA	TGTGCCAGCAGTTTAATAGGTCGAGGGACAGGGCCGTCCAATGAGCAGTTCTTC	CASSLIGRGTGPSNEQFF
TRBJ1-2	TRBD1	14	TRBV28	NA	TGTGCCAGCAGTTCTAACAGGGGCCTGGGTGGCTACACCTTC	CASSSNRGLGGYTF
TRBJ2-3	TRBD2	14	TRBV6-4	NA	TGTGCCAGCAGTGTTACTAGCGCCACAGATACGCAGTATTTT	CASSVTSATDTQYF
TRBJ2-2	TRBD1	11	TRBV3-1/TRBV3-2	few	TGTGCCACCACAGGGGCCGGGGAGCTGTTTTTT	CATTGAGELFF
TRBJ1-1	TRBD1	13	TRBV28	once	TGTGCCAGCAGTAGTGGACAGGTAGCTGAAGCTTTCTTT	CASSSGQVAEAFF
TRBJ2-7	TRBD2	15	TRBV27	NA	TGTGCCAGCAGTCTCTCCACCGGGGGGGGACAACGATCGTACTTC	CASSLSTGGGQRSYF
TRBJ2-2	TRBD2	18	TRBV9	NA	TGTGCCAGCAGCTTAGGACCGGGACTAGCAACAAACACCGGGGAGCTGTTTTTT	CASSLGPGLATNTGELFF
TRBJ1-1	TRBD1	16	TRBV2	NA	TGTGCCAGCAGTGTGGGCAGGGGGTTATGGGACACTGAAGCTTTCTTT	CASSVGRGLWDTEAFF
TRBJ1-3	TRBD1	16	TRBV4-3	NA	TGCGCCAGCAGCCAAGACAGGGGGCATTCTGGAAACACCATATATTTT	CASSQDRGHSGNTIYF
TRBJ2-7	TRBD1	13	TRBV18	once	TGTGCCAGCGCGGGACAGGACACCTACGAGCAGTACTTC	CASAGQDTYEQYF
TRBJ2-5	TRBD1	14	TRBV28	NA	TGTGCCAGCAGTTTTTCGGGACAGGGGGAGACCCAGTACTTC	CASSFSGQGETQYF
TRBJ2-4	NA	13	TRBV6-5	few	TGTGCCAGCAGTTACTCGAGTGGAGGGGAGCAGTACTTC	CASSYSSGGEQYF
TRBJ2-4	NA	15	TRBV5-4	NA	TGTGCCAGCAGCTTGGGGGGGCGCCCCAAAAACATTCAGTACTTC	CASSLGGRPKNIQYF
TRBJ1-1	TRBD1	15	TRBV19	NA	TGTGCCAGTAGTATAGGGTCAGGGGGGTGGACTGAAGCTTTCTTT	CASSIGSGGWTEAFF
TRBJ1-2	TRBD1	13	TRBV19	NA	TGTGCCAGTGGGGGACAGACCAACTATGGCTACACCTTC	CASGGQTNYGYTF
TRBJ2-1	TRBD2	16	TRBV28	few	TGTGCCAGCAGTTTAAATCAACTAGCGGGAGCCAATGAGCAGTTCTTC	CASSLNQLAGANEQFF
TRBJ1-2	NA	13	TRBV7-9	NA	TGTGCCAGCAGCTCCAGCGGCACCTATGGCTACACCTTC	CASSSSGTYGYTF
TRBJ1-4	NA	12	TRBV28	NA	TGTGCCAGCAGTTTATATCGGGAAAAACTGTTTTTT	CASSLYREKLFF